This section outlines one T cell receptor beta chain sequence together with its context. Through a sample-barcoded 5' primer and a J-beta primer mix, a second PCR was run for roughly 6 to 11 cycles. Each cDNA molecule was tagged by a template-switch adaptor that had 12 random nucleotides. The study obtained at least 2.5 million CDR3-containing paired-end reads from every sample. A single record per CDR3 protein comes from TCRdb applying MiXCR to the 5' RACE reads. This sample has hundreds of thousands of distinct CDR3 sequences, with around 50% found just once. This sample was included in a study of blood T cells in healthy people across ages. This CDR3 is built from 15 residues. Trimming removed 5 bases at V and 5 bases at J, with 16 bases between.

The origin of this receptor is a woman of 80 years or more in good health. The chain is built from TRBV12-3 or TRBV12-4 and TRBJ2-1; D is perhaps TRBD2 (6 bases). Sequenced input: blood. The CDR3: CASSTPGTADNEQFF. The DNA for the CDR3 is TGTGCCAGCAGTACTCCCGGGACTGCAGACAATGAGCAGTTCTTC.